Sequencing of this TCR beta chain was carried out in a study of blood T cell repertoires in COVID-19. Study details: In each case, the material was cDNA or gDNA derived from T cells, B-cell-depleted T cells, or PBMCs.

Comments on this clone: Other DNA sequences in the sample encode the same CDR3.

Recruitment covered over 20 US areas and drew participants whose ages spanned roughly 18 to 100 years. Participants' own reports of clinical history determined their cohort assignment. In the 2 weeks before study entry, exposed participants met a COVID-19 case, which was PCR-confirmed or clinician-diagnosed. Sequencing was performed with immunoSEQ multiplex PCR; in TCRdb, only in-frame clones are kept and a portion is missing. This sample has a few hundred thousand clones, with roughly 80% found just once. The sequencing sample was made of PBMCs or T cells enriched from blood (not recorded which). This TCR was sampled from a man aged 35-49 years who had been exposed to COVID-19.

The CDR3 is CASSLAQNTEAFF. DNA for the CDR3: TGTGCCAGCAGCTTGGCCCAGAACACTGAAGCTTTCTTT. The chain links TRBV7-9 to TRBJ1-1; D not resolved. V shed 3 bases and J shed 1 base, with 6 bases lying between them. Germline-derived CDR1 and CDR2 are SEHNR and FQNEAQ (reference sequence). The length of the CDR3 is 13 residues.